Below are 7 T cell receptor beta chains sequenced from a single sample in a study of control samples from healthy donors and cancer patients. The repertoire was sequenced with immunoSEQ multiplex PCR; TCRdb's copy has only in-frame clones and lacks some. The sample has 65,000 to 85,000 clones, 80% to 90% seen once. The sample taken for sequencing was PBMCs. The receptors stem from a woman in her forties or fifties with head and neck cancer.

This sequence joins TRBV6-1 and TRBJ1-2; 8 positions agree with TRBD1. This CDR3 spans 18 amino acids. The junction had 16 bases not matched to a gene; V was cut back by 2 bases and J by 5 bases. Looked up from germline, CDR1 is MNHNS and CDR2 is SASEGT. Here the CDR3 reads CASSERLGTGDWSYGYTF. The DNA for the CDR3 is TGTGCCAGCAGTGAACGGTTGGGGACAGGTGATTGGAGTTATGGCTACACCTTC.

V and J are TRBV3-1 (or the pseudogene TRBV3-2) and TRBJ2-4, with a tentative D call TRBD1 (6 bases). The germline V gene has CDR1 LGHDT and CDR2 YNNKEL (reference sequence). The CDR3 is 16 residues long. Trimming shortened V by 5 bases and J by 2 bases, and 16 bases separated the two germline ends. This CDR3 is CASSLGAQGSKNIQYF. The CDR3 region has the DNA TGTGCCAGCAGCTTGGGGGCGCAGGGGTCCAAAAACATTCAGTACTTC.

A word on this clone: In the same sample, other DNA sequences code for this CDR3. This chain uses TRBV7-9 with TRBJ1-1; TRBD1 is a possible D gene (5 bases). V lost 1 base and J lost 1, with 13 bases in between. The CDR3 length is 16 residues. CDR1 and CDR2 from the germline V gene are SEHNR and FQNEAQ (reference sequence). CDR3 region: CASSLGGRGGNTEAFF. CDR3 nucleotides: TGTGCCAGCAGCTTAGGTGGGCGGGGCGGGAACACTGAAGCTTTCTTT. The entire variable domain, with the rest obtained from reference TRBV7-9 and TRBJ1-1, is as follows: DTGVSQNPRHKITKRGQNVTFRCDPISEHNRLYWYRQTLGQGPEFLTYFQNEAQLEKSRLLSDRFSAERPKGSFSTLEIQRTEQGDSAMYLCASSLGGRGGNTEAFFGQGTRLTVV.

The CDR3 region is CASSSQGVDTQYF. The CDR3 DNA sequence: TGTGCCAGCAGCTCCCAAGGGGTAGATACGCAGTATTTT. The chain uses TRBV5-6 and TRBJ2-3; tentative D call: TRBD1 (5 bases). CDR3 size: 13 residues. The germline CDR1 and CDR2 sequences are SGHDT and YYEEEE. V lost 3 bases to trimming and J lost 5 bases, with 10 bases between them. Variable domain in full (rest from reference TRBV5-6 and TRBJ2-3): DAGVTQSPTHLIKTRGQQVTLRCSPKSGHDTVSWYQQALGQGPQFIFQYYEEEERQRGNFPDRFSGHQFPNYSSELNVNALLLGDSALYLCASSSQGVDTQYFGPGTRLTVL.

The chain employs TRBV4-1 and TRBJ2-1; 8 nucleotides match TRBD1. CDR1 is MGHRA and CDR2 is YSYEKL in the germline V gene. Losses at the gene ends were 0 bases for V and 5 bases for J; bases not matched to a gene: 6. The CDR3 length is 16 residues. CDR3 sequence: CASSQDPGQGNNEQFF. The DNA of the CDR3 is TGCGCCAGCAGCCAAGACCCTGGACAGGGAAACAATGAGCAGTTCTTC.

This chain joins TRBV12-3 or TRBV12-4 and TRBJ1-5; 7 bases match TRBD1. V shed 3 bases, J shed 6 bases, and the junction held 2 bases outside the gene matches. The CDR3 covers 13 residues. The CDR3 protein is CASSFRGLQPQHF. CDR3 in DNA: TGTGCCAGCAGTTTTAGGGGGCTTCAGCCCCAGCATTTT.

This clone showed up just a few times. Within the sample, other DNA sequences also encode this same CDR3. The rearrangement joins TRBV5-1 to TRBJ2-5; 9 bases align to TRBD1. This CDR3 has 14 amino acids. Germline CDR1 is SGHRS and CDR2 is YFSETQ. J gave up 2 bases and V 3 bases, and 2 bases lay outside the gene matches. The DNA for the CDR3 is TGCGCCAGCAGCTCGGGACAGGGACAAGAGACCCAGTACTTC. It encodes CASSSGQGQETQYF. The full variable domain, completed using reference TRBV5-1 and TRBJ2-5, is KAGVTQTPRYLIKTRGQQVTLSCSPISGHRSVSWYQQTPGQGLQFLFEYFSETQRNKGNFPGRFSGRQFSNSRSEMNVSTLELGDSALYLCASSSGQGQETQYFGPGTRLLVL.